The entry below gives a single T cell receptor (beta chain) sequence along with its context. The data originate from a study of blood T cell repertoires in COVID-19. Study details: PBMCs, B-cell-depleted T cells, or T cells were the source of the cDNA or gDNA that made up the material.

V trimming: 5 bases; J trimming: 1 base; junction bases outside the gene matches: 17. The CDR3 is made up of 19 amino acids. Germline CDR1 SGHNT, CDR2 YENEEA. TCRdb's copy holds only in-frame clones and misses some; the assay was immunoSEQ multiplex PCR. In the table there are under 200,000 clones, around 84% of which are singletons. Sample: peripheral blood. This chain connects TRBV11-3 to TRBJ2-3; TRBD2 matches at 8 bases. This sequence was found in a woman of 80 years or more with acute or convalescent COVID-19. This CDR3 is CASSRTGGSGGPGTDTQYF. In DNA, the CDR3 is TGTGCCAGCAGCCGAACGGGGGGTTCGGGAGGGCCGGGCACAGATACGCAGTATTTT.